This paragraph covers one T cell receptor (beta chain) sequence. This entry is derived from a study of blood T cells in healthy people across ages. Combining a sample-barcoded 5' primer with a J-beta primer mix, a second PCR ran for roughly 6 to 12 cycles. TCRdb reprocessed the 5' RACE reads via MiXCR and lists one record per CDR3 protein. The table lists 750,000 to 850,000 distinct CDR3 sequences, around 25% of them singletons. This sample also belongs to another study, concerning T cells of mothers and their children.

This TCR derives from a boy aged 5-17 years in good health. Sequenced material: blood.

This chain's CDR3 is CASTEGYQETQYF. As DNA, the CDR3 is TGTGCCAGCACCGAGGGGTACCAAGAGACCCAGTACTTC. This chain joins TRBV12-3 or TRBV12-4 and TRBJ2-5, with D perhaps being TRBD1 or TRBD2 (5 bases each). The CDR3 loop spans 13 amino acids. Trimming took 7 bases from V and 0 from J, leaving 9 bases between them.